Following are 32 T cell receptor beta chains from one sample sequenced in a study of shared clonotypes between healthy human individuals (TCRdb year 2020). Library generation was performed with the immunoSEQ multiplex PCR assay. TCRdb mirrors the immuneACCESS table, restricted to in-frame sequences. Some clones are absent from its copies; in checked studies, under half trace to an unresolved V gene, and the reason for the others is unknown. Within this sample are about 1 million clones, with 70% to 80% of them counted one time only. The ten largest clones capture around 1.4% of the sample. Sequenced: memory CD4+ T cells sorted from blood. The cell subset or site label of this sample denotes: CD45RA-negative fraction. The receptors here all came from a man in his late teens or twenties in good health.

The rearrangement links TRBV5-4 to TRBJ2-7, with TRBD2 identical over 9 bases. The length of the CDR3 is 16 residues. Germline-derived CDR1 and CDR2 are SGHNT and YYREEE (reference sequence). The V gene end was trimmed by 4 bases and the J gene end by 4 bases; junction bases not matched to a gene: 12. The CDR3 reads CASSLPGSGRRYEQYF. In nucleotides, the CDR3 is TGTGCCAGCAGCCTCCCTGGGAGCGGGAGGAGGTACGAGCAGTACTTC. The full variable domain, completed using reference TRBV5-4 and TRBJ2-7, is ETGVTQSPTHLIKTRGQQVTLRCSSQSGHNTVSWYQQALGQGPQFIFQYYREEENGRGNFPPRFSGLQFPNYSSELNVNALELDDSALYLCASSLPGSGRRYEQYFGPGTRLTVT.

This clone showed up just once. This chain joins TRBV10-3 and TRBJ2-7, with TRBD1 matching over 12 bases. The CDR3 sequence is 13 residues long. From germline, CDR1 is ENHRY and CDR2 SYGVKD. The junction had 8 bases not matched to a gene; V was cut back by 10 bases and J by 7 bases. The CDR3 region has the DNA TGTGCCACCGCGGGACAGGGGGCTGGTGAGCAGTACTTC. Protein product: CATAGQGAGEQYF.

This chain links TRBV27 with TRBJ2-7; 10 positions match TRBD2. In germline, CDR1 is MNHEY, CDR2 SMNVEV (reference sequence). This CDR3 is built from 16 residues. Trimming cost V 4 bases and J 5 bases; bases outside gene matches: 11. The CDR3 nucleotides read TGTGCCAGCAGTTATACGAGCGGGAGGGTTCAGGACGAGCAGTACTTC. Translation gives CASSYTSGRVQDEQYF.

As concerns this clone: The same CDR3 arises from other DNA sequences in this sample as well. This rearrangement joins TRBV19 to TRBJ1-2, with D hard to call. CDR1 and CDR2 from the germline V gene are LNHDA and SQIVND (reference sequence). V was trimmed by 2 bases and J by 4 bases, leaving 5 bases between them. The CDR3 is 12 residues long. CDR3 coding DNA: TGTGCCAGTAGTATATCCGGCTATGGCTACACCTTC. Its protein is CASSISGYGYTF.

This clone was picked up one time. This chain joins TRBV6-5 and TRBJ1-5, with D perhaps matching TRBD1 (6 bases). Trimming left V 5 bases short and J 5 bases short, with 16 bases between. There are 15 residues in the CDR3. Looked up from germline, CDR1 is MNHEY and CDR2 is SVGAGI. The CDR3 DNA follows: TGTGCCAGCAGTCCCAGGGGAATTGATCATCAGCCCCAGCATTTT. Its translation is CASSPRGIDHQPQHF.

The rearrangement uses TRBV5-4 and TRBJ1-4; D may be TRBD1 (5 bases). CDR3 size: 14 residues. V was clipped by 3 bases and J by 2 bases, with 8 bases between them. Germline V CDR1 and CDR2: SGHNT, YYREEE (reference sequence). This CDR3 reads CASSYGHTNEKLFF. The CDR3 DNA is TGTGCCAGCAGCTATGGACACACTAATGAAAAACTGTTTTTT. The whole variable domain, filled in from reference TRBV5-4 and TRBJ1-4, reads ETGVTQSPTHLIKTRGQQVTLRCSSQSGHNTVSWYQQALGQGPQFIFQYYREEENGRGNFPPRFSGLQFPNYSSELNVNALELDDSALYLCASSYGHTNEKLFFGSGTQLSVL.

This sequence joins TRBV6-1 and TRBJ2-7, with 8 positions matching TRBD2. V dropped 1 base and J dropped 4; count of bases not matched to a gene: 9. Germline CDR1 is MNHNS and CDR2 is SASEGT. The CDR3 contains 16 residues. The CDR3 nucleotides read TGTGCCAGCAGTGAAGGGGTGGGGACTAGGGGTTACGAGCAGTACTTC. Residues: CASSEGVGTRGYEQYF.

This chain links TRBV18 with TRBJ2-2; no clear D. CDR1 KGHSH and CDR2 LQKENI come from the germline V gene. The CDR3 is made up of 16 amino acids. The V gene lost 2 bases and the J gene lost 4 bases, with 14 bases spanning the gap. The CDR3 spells CASSPSVALGTGELFF. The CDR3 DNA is TGTGCCAGCTCACCATCTGTCGCGCTGGGCACCGGGGAGCTGTTTTTT.

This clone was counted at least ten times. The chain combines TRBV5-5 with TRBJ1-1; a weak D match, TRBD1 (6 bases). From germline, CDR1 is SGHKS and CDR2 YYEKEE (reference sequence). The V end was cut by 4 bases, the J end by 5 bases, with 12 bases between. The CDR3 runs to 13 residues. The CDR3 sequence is CASSLQRGTEAFF. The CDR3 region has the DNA TGTGCCAGCAGCCTACAAAGGGGGACTGAAGCTTTCTTT.

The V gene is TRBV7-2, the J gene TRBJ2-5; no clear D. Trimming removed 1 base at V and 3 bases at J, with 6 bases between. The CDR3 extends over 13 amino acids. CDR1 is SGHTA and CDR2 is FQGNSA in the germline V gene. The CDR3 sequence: CASSLEQKETQYF. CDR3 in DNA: TGTGCCAGCAGCTTAGAACAGAAAGAGACCCAGTACTTC.

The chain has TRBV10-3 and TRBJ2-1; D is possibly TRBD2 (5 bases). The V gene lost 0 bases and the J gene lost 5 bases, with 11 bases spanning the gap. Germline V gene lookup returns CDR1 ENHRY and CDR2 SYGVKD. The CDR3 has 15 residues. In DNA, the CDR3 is TGTGCCATCAGTGAGTCAGGGAGACTGGACAATGAGCAGTTCTTC. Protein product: CAISESGRLDNEQFF.

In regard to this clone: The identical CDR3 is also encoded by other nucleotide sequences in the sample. The CDR3 reads CASSYGQGGQPQHF. As DNA, the CDR3 is TGTGCCAGCAGTTACGGACAGGGTGGGCAGCCCCAGCATTTT. The chain joins TRBV6-5 to TRBJ1-5, with 8 bases aligning to TRBD1. With V trimmed by 2 bases and J by 7 bases, 4 bases remained unmatched. The CDR3 covers 14 residues. Germline V lookup: CDR1 MNHEY, CDR2 SVGAGI.

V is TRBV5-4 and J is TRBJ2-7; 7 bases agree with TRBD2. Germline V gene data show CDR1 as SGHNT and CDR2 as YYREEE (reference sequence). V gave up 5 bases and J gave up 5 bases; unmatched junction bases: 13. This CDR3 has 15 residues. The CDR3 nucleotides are TGTGCCAGCAGGAGGACTGGCGGGAGCCCCCACGAGCAGTACTTC. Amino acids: CASRRTGGSPHEQYF.

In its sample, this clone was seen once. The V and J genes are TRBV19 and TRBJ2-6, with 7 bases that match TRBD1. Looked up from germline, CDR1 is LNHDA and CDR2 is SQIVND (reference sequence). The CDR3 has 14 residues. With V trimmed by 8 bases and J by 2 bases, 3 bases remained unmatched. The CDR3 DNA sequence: TGTGCCAGTGAACAGGGGACTGGGGCCAACGTCCTGACTTTC. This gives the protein CASEQGTGANVLTF.

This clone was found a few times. The CDR3 loop reads CASSYKGQSNYGYTF. The CDR3 DNA is TGTGCCAGCAGTTACAAGGGACAGTCTAACTATGGCTACACCTTC. J is TRBJ1-2 and V is TRBV6-5, with 7 bases lining up with TRBD1. The CDR3 length is 15 residues. Looked up from germline, CDR1 is MNHEY and CDR2 is SVGAGI. Unmatched junction bases numbered 3, after V lost 2 bases and J lost 0 bases.

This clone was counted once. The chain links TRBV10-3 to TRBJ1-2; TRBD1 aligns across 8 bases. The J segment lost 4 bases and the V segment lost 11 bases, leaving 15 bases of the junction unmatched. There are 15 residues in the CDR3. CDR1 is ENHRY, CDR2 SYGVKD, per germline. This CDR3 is CAGGTGIEGGYGYTF. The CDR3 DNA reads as TGTGCCGGGGGGACAGGAATTGAGGGAGGCTATGGCTACACCTTC.

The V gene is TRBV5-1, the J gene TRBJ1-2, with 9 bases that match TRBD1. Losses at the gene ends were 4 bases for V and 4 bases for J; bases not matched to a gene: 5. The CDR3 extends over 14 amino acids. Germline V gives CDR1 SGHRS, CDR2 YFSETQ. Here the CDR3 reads CASSEKTGGYGYTF. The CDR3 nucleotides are TGCGCCAGCAGCGAAAAGACAGGGGGCTATGGCTACACCTTC.

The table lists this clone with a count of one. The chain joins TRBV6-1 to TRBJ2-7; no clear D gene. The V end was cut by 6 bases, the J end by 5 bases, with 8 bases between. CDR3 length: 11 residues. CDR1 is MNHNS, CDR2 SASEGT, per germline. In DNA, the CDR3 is TGTGCCAGCAGGGAGTGGAACGAGCAGTACTTC. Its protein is CASREWNEQYF.

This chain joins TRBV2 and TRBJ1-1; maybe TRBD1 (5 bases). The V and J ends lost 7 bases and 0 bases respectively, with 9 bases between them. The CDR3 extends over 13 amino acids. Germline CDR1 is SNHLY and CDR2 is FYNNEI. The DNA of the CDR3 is TGTGCCAGCATTCGGGACTTGAACACTGAAGCTTTCTTT. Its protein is CASIRDLNTEAFF.

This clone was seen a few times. The CDR3 DNA is TGTGCCATCAGTGAAAAGTCGAACACTGAAGCTTTCTTT. As protein: CAISEKSNTEAFF. The chain is built from TRBV10-3 and TRBJ1-1; D remains ambiguous. The CDR3 is made up of 13 amino acids. Looked up from germline, CDR1 is ENHRY and CDR2 is SYGVKD. Trimming stripped 3 bases from V and 1 base from J, with 6 bases between.

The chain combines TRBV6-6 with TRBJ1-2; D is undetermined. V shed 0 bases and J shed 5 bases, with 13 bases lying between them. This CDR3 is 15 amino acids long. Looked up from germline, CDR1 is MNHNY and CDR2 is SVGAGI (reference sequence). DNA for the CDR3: TGTGCCAGCAGTTACTCGAGAGCCCCTGGATATGGCTACACCTTC. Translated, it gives CASSYSRAPGYGYTF.

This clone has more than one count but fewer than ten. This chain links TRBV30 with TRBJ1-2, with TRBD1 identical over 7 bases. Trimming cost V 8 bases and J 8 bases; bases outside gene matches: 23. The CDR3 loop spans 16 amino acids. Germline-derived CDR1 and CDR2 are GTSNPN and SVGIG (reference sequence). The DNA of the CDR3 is TGTGCCCGTAACCTTCCCGGAAGGGGGCCAGACTCCGGCTACACCTTC. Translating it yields CARNLPGRGPDSGYTF.

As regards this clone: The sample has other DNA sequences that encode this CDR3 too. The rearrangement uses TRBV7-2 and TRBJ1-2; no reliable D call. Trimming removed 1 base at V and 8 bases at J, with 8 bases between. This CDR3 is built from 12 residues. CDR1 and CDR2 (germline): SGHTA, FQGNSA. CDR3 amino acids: CASSLDAGGYTF. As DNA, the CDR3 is TGTGCCAGCAGCTTAGACGCGGGCGGCTACACCTTC. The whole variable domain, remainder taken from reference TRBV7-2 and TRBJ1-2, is GAGVSQSPSNKVTEKGKDVELRCDPISGHTALYWYRQSLGQGLEFLIYFQGNSAPDKSGLPSDRFSAERTGGSVSTLTIQRTQQEDSAVYLCASSLDAGGYTFGSGTRLTVV.

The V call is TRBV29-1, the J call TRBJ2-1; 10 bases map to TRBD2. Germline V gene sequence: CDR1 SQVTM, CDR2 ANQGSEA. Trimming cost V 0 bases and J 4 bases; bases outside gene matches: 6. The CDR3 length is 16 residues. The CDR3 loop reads CSVEDPTSGSYNEQFF. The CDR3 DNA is TGCAGCGTTGAAGATCCGACTAGCGGGTCTTACAATGAGCAGTTCTTC.

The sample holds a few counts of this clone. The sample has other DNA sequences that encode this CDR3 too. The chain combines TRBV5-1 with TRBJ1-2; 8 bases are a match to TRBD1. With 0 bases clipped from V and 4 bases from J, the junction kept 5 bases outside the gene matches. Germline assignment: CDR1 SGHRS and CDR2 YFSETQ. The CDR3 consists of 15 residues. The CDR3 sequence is CASSLEPGGGYGYTF. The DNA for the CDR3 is TGCGCCAGCAGCTTGGAACCAGGGGGCGGCTATGGCTACACCTTC. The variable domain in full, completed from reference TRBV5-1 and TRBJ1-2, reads KAGVTQTPRYLIKTRGQQVTLSCSPISGHRSVSWYQQTPGQGLQFLFEYFSETQRNKGNFPGRFSGRQFSNSRSEMNVSTLELGDSALYLCASSLEPGGGYGYTFGSGTRLTVV.

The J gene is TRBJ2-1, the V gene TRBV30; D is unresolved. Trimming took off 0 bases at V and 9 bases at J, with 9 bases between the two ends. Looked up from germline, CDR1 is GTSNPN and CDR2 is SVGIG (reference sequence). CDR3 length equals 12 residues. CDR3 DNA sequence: TGTGCCTGGAGTGTAATTCCCGGTGAGCAGTTCTTC. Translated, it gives CAWSVIPGEQFF.

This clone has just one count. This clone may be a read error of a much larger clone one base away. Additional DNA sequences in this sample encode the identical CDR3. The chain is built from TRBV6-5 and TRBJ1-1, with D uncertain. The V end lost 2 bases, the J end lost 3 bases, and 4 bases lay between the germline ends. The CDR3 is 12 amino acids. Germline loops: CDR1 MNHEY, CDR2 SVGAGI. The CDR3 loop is CASSYLDTEAFF. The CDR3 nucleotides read TGTGCCAGCAGTTACCTGGACACTGAAGCTTTCTTT.

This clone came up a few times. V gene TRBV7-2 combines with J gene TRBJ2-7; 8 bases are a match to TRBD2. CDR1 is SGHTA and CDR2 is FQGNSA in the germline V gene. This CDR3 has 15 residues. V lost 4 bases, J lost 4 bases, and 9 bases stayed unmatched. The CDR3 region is CASSSGLDFIYEQYF. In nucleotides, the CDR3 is TGTGCCAGCAGCTCGGGACTAGACTTTATATACGAGCAGTACTTC.

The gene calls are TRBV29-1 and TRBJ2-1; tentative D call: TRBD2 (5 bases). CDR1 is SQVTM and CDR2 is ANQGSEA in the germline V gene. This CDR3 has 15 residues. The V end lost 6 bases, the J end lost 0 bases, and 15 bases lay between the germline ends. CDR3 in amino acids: CSVRRDLSSYNEQFF. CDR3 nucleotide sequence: TGCAGCGTACGCCGGGATTTAAGCTCCTACAATGAGCAGTTCTTC.

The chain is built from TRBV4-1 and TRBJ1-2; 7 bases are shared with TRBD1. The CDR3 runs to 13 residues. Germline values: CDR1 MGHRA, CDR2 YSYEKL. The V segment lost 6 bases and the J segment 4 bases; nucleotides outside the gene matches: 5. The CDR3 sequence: CASRRTGVYGYTF. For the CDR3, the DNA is TGCGCCAGCAGACGAACAGGGGTCTATGGCTACACCTTC.

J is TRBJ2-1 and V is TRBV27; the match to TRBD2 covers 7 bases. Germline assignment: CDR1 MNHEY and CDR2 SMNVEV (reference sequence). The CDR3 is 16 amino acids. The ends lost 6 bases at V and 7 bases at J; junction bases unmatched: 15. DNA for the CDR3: TGTGCCAGCAGCCCCCAGACACCCGGGGGGAGGAATGAGCAGTTCTTC. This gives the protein CASSPQTPGGRNEQFF.

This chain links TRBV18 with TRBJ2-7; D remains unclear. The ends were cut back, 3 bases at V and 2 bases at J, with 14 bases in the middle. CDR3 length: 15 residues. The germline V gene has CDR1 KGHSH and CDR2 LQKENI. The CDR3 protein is CASSPGQTGTYEQYF. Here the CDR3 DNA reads TGTGCCAGCTCACCGGGCCAGACTGGCACCTACGAGCAGTACTTC.